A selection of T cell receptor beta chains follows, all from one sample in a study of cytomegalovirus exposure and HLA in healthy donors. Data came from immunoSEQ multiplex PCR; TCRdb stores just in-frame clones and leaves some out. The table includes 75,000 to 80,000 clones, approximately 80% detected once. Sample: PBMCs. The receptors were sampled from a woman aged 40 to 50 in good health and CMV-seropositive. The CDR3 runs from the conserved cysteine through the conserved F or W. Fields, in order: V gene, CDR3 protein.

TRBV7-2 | CASSSPSGVNTGELFF
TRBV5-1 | CASSLTGDVYEQYF
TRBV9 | CASSAGDGGYTF
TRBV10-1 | CASSDCGQGSQPQHF
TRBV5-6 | CASSYRRDSPLHF
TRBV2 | CASSDGLAGWTDTQYF
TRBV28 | CASSSSGATYEQYF
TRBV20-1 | CSVKQGNEQYF
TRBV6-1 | CASSVLGTGNYGYTF
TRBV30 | CAWRGQTKLNTEAFF
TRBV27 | CASRTGSGSPLHF
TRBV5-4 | CASSLWADNSPPHF
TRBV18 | CASSPNRFSSYEQYF
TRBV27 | CASSTGPVTEAFF
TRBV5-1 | CASSNDRGVYEQYF
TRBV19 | CASSMTLMNTEAFF
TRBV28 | CASISSDYNSPLHF
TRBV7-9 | CASSLTGTGAQETQYF
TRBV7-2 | CASSEQTGGSKSGNTIYF
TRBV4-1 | CASSHLRTGYEPLHF
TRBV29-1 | CSVRQGGDSPLHF
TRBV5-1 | CASSKDQGSVSYGYTF
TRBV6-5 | CASSYSSPDTQYF
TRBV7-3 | CASAPFHSTYEQYF
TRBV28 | CASSHRERNTEAFF
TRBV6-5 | CASSYTRSRYEQYF
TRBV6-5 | CASRALQGNQPQHF
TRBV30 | CAWNMKGAQPQHF
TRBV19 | CASSPGQVYGYTF
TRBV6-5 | CASSPGSGYGYTF
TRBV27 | CASSLSSRGEYTF